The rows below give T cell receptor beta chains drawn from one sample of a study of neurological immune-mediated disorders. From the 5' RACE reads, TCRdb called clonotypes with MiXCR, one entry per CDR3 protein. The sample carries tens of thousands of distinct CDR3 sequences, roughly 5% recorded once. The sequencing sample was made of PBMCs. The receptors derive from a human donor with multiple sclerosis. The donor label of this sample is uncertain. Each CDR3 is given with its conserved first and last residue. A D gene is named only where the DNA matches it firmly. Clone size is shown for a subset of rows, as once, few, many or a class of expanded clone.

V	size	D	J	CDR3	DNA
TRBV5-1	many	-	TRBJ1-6	CASSLKSISYNSPLHF	TGCGCCAGCAGCTTGAAGTCGATTTCCTATAATTCACCCCTCCACTTT
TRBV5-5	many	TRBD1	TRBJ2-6	CASSLGAGGSGANVLTF	TGTGCCAGCAGCTTGGGCGCAGGGGGCTCTGGGGCCAACGTCCTGACTTTC
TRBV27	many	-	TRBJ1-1	CASSLLGPNTEAFF	TGTGCCAGCAGTTTACTGGGGCCGAACACTGAAGCTTTCTTT
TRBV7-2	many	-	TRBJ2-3	CASSLRKPSTDTQYF	TGTGCCAGCAGCTTACGGAAGCCTAGCACAGATACGCAGTATTTT
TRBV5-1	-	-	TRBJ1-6	CASSFTQGRNSPLHF	TGCGCCAGCAGCTTCACTCAGGGAAGAAATTCACCCCTCCACTTT
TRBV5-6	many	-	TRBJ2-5	CASSWYGTQYF	TGTGCCAGCAGCTGGTACGGGACCCAGTACTTC
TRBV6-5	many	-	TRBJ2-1	CASSTEGEQFF	TGTGCCAGCAGCACCGAGGGTGAGCAGTTCTTC
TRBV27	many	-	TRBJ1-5	CASSLGWKQPQHF	TGTGCCAGCAGCCTCGGTTGGAAGCAGCCCCAGCATTTT
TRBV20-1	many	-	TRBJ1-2	CSARDRGGSGNYGYTF	TGCAGTGCTAGAGATCGGGGAGGGTCCGGTAACTATGGCTACACCTTC
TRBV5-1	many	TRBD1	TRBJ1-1	CASSSDRVMNTEAFF	TGCGCCAGCAGCTCTGACAGGGTGATGAACACTGAAGCTTTCTTT
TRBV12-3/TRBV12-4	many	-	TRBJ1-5	CASSPGRSNQPQHF	TGTGCCAGCAGCCCGGGTCGCAGCAATCAGCCCCAGCATTTT
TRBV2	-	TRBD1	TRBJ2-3	CASMPPGQGTDTQYF	TGTGCCAGCATGCCCCCGGGACAGGGTACAGATACGCAGTATTTT
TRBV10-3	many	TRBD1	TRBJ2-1	CAITEDRNNEQFF	TGTGCCATCACCGAGGACAGGAACAATGAGCAGTTCTTC
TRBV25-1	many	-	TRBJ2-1	CASSDSEEQFF	TGTGCCAGCAGTGACTCTGAGGAGCAGTTCTTC
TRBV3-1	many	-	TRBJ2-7	CASSQDPMGDEQYF	TGTGCCAGCAGCCAAGATCCAATGGGGGACGAGCAGTACTTC
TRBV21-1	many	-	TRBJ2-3	CASSFRGPSTDTQYF	TGTGCCAGCAGCTTTAGGGGGCCGAGCACAGATACGCAGTATTTT
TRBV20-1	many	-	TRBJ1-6	CSASAGRGSPLHF	TGCAGTGCTAGCGCTGGGCGAGGTTCACCCCTCCACTTT